The 9 T cell receptor beta chains below were found in one sample sequenced in a study of siplizumab effects on memory and regulatory T cells. Clones were sequenced by immunoSEQ multiplex PCR, and TCRdb holds only the in-frame ones, with some missing. The sample has over 95,000 clones, over 85% seen once; the top ten hold roughly 0.15%. Sequencing was carried out using non-Treg CD4+ T cells sorted from blood. All receptors derive from a human donor in good health.

This chain joins TRBV2 and TRBJ2-5; D is unclear. The CDR3 contains 8 residues. V shed 6 bases and J shed 8 bases, with 1 base lying between them. Per germline, CDR1 SNHLY and CDR2 FYNNEI. The DNA of the CDR3 is TGTGCCAGCAGCACCCAGTACTTC. This encodes CASSTQYF.

The rearrangement links TRBV6-1 to TRBJ2-3; no clear D. The V end was cut by 5 bases, the J end by 3 bases, with 3 bases between. The length of the CDR3 is 11 residues. Germline V CDR1 and CDR2: MNHNS, SASEGT. The DNA for the CDR3 is TGTGCCAGCAGTTCAACAGATACGCAGTATTTT. It codes for CASSSTDTQYF.

V gene TRBV30 combines with J gene TRBJ2-5; D call uncertain. The CDR3 has 13 amino acids. CDR1 and CDR2 from the germline V gene are GTSNPN and SVGIG (reference sequence). V lost 4 bases, J lost 7 bases, and 16 bases lay in between. The DNA of the CDR3 is TGTGCCTGGAACTCACAAAGAGACGGGACCCAGTACTTC. Protein sequence: CAWNSQRDGTQYF. Filled out from reference TRBV30 and TRBJ2-5, the complete variable domain reads SQTIHQWPATLVQPVGSPLSLECTVEGTSNPNLYWYRQAAGRGLQLLFYSVGIGQISSEVPQNLSASRPQDRQFILSSKKLLLSDSGFYLCAWNSQRDGTQYFGPGTRLLVL.

CDR3 loop: CASLLSLAKNIQYF. CDR3 DNA sequence: TGTGCCAGCCTGCTAAGCTTAGCCAAAAACATTCAGTACTTC. The rearrangement uses TRBV2 and TRBJ2-4; no clear D gene. Germline CDR1 reads SNHLY; CDR2 reads FYNNEI. The CDR3 is 14 amino acids. Trimming stripped 8 bases from V and 0 bases from J, with 11 bases between.

V usage is TRBV11-2 and J usage is TRBJ1-1; no clear D gene. The V and J ends lost 0 bases and 4 bases respectively, with 9 bases between them. Germline CDR1 is SGHAT and CDR2 is FQNNGV. The CDR3 runs to 14 residues. CDR3 DNA sequence: TGTGCCAGCAGCTTAGACCCCTCAGGCACTGAAGCTTTCTTT. As protein: CASSLDPSGTEAFF. The variable domain in full, completed from reference TRBV11-2 and TRBJ1-1, reads EAGVAQSPRYKIIEKRQSVAFWCNPISGHATLYWYQQILGQGPKLLIQFQNNGVVDDSQLPKDRFSAERLKGVDSTLKIQPAKLEDSAVYLCASSLDPSGTEAFFGQGTRLTVV.

The V call is TRBV28, the J call TRBJ1-5; the D gene is possibly TRBD1 (5 bases). The V gene lost 2 bases and the J gene lost 5 bases, with 25 bases spanning the gap. Germline loops: CDR1 MDHEN, CDR2 SYDVKM. The CDR3 covers 19 residues. CDR3 loop: CASSLRSYFSPPRDQPQHF. The CDR3 coding sequence is TGTGCCAGCAGTTTACGGTCTTATTTCAGCCCGCCCAGGGATCAGCCCCAGCATTTT.

V is TRBV5-4 and J is TRBJ2-2; the D gene is possibly TRBD2 (7 bases). The germline V and J ends were trimmed by 5 bases and 4 bases, with 21 bases remaining between them. Looked up from germline, CDR1 is SGHNT and CDR2 is YYREEE (reference sequence). The CDR3 is made up of 17 amino acids. CDR3 bases: TGTGCCAGCAGTCCTCGAACGGCGGGGGCGGGCACCGGGGAGCTGTTTTTT. This translates into CASSPRTAGAGTGELFF.

V is TRBV29-1 and J is TRBJ2-3; 8 nucleotides line up with TRBD1. Germline assignment: CDR1 SQVTM and CDR2 ANQGSEA. CDR3 length equals 14 residues. With V trimmed by 6 bases and J by 1 base, 6 bases remained unmatched. The CDR3 is CSVRLDRGTDTQYF. In DNA form, the CDR3 reads TGCAGCGTACGACTGGACAGGGGCACAGATACGCAGTATTTT.

This chain uses TRBV7-3 with TRBJ2-1; 10 positions agree with TRBD2. This CDR3 has 16 residues. Germline values: CDR1 SGHTA, CDR2 FQGTGA. Germline trimming cut 3 bases from V and 9 bases from J; bases unmatched to any gene: 11. CDR3: CASSLLSGGLRSEQFF. CDR3 sequence (DNA): TGTGCCAGCAGCTTGCTTAGCGGGGGGTTGCGAAGTGAGCAGTTCTTC.